The 10 T cell receptor beta chains in this list originate from one sample, sequenced in a study of T cells after yellow fever vaccination. TCRdb analysed the 5' RACE reads with MiXCR anew, one entry per CDR3 protein. The sample yields about 630,000 distinct CDR3 sequences, roughly an eighth seen once. Sequencing used PBMCs, obtained on the day of the yellow fever booster vaccination. The receptor source for this set is a man aged 30-40 years who received the YFV17D yellow fever vaccine.

The chain employs TRBV19 and TRBJ2-1; the match to TRBD1 covers 9 bases. J gave up 7 bases and V 4 bases, and 11 bases lay outside the gene matches. CDR3 size: 16 residues. CDR1 LNHDA and CDR2 SQIVND come from the germline V gene (reference sequence). CDR3 nucleotides: TGTGCCAGTAGTACCCCCCGGGGACAGGGCGGGAATGAGCAGTTCTTC. Encoded protein: CASSTPRGQGGNEQFF.

This clonotype occurred many times. The CDR3 coding sequence is TGCGCCAGCAGTCCCGGGGGGCGCTCCTACGAGCAGTACTTC. Translated: CASSPGGRSYEQYF. The V gene is TRBV5-1, the J gene TRBJ2-7; D might be TRBD2 (7 bases). CDR3 size: 14 residues. The V gene's germline CDR1 is SGHRS and CDR2 YFSETQ. The V end was cut by 5 bases, the J end by 0 bases, with 12 bases between.

This clonotype was seen a few times. This chain connects TRBV7-2 to TRBJ2-2, with 9 bases lining up with TRBD1. Germline trimming cut 5 bases from V and 6 bases from J; bases unmatched to any gene: 4. This CDR3 has 14 residues. The germline CDR1 and CDR2 sequences are SGHTA and FQGNSA. CDR3 bases: TGTGCCAGCAGCCGGACAGGGGCGGCCGGGGAGCTGTTTTTT. Translation: CASSRTGAAGELFF.

This chain joins TRBV20-1 and TRBJ2-3; D possibly corresponds to TRBD2 (5 bases). The V and J ends lost 5 bases and 3 bases respectively, with 9 bases between them. The CDR3 length is 12 residues. The germline gives CDR1 DFQATT, CDR2 SNEGSKA (reference sequence). The chain's CDR3 is CSAQRRTDTQYF. In DNA, the CDR3 is TGCAGTGCTCAACGGAGGACAGATACGCAGTATTTT.

This clonotype has only a few counts. V usage is TRBV7-2 and J usage is TRBJ2-1; TRBD2 agrees at 14 bases. Germline-derived CDR1 and CDR2 are SGHTA and FQGNSA. The CDR3 consists of 15 residues. The J segment lost 9 bases and the V segment lost 3 bases, leaving 4 bases of the junction unmatched. The CDR3 protein is CASSFATSGRGEQFF. For the CDR3, the DNA is TGTGCCAGCAGCTTCGCGACTAGCGGGAGGGGTGAGCAGTTCTTC.

This clonotype was observed a handful of times. The V call is TRBV7-8, the J call TRBJ2-6; possibly TRBD2 for D (5 bases). Trimming shortened V by 1 base and J by 2 bases, and 9 bases separated the two germline ends. Germline lookup yields CDR1 SGHVS and CDR2 FQNEAQ. The CDR3 extends over 16 amino acids. The DNA of the CDR3 is TGTGCCAGCAGCTTAGTGAGAGGGACTGGGGCCAACGTCCTGACTTTC. As protein: CASSLVRGTGANVLTF.

This clonotype was detected many times. The CDR3 DNA sequence: TGTGCCAGCAGTTTAGAGTGGGGGAAGCAGTACTTC. Its protein is CASSLEWGKQYF. V gene TRBV12-3 or TRBV12-4 combines with J gene TRBJ2-7, with D perhaps assigned TRBD1 or TRBD2 (5 bases each). V was trimmed by 1 base and J by 8 bases, leaving 9 bases between them. This CDR3 has 12 amino acids.

This clonotype has more than one count but fewer than ten. The chain uses TRBV28 and TRBJ1-5; D not certain. With 3 bases removed from V and 5 bases from J, the gap between germline ends came to 14 bases. The CDR3 is made up of 15 amino acids. Germline lookup yields CDR1 MDHEN and CDR2 SYDVKM. The CDR3 DNA follows: TGTGCCAGCAGTTTTTCCCCCCCACGGGATCAGCCCCAGCATTTT. Its translation: CASSFSPPRDQPQHF.

This chain links TRBV18 with TRBJ2-1; D ambiguous. Germline V gene sequence: CDR1 KGHSH, CDR2 LQKENI. The CDR3 extends over 13 amino acids. Trimming took 1 base from V and 6 from J, leaving 7 bases between them. The CDR3 sequence is CASSPRRGNEQFF. In DNA form, the CDR3 reads TGTGCCAGCTCACCACGGAGAGGCAATGAGCAGTTCTTC.

Details on this clonotype: Since a much larger clone is just one base distant, this may be a read error. The V gene is TRBV5-4, the J gene TRBJ2-5, with 14 bases aligning to TRBD2. CDR3 size: 17 residues. The J segment lost 0 bases and the V segment lost 10 bases, leaving 11 bases of the junction unmatched. Germline values: CDR1 SGHNT, CDR2 YYREEE (reference sequence). The CDR3, as DNA: TGTGCCTGCTCGCCCGGGACTAGCGGGAGTAACCAAGAGACCCAGTACTTC. Translating it yields CACSPGTSGSNQETQYF.